This T cell receptor (beta chain) was captured by sequencing in a study of blood T cell repertoires in COVID-19. This clone was detected a few times. In the original workflow: Cell counts per sample came from amplifying reference gene primers. Produced via immunoSEQ multiplex PCR; TCRdb's table is partial and in-frame only. V, J and clone size were drawn from that table, and D and trimming were deduced from the DNA. The sample has tens of thousands of clones, just over 85% seen once. The CDR3 sequence is 14 residues long. V was cut by 0 bases and J by 1 base, with 7 bases left in between. Germline values: CDR1 SEHNR, CDR2 FQNEAQ (reference sequence).

The specimen was peripheral blood. The J gene is TRBJ2-7, the V gene TRBV7-9; maybe TRBD1 (5 bases). This TCR was recovered from an elderly woman with acute or convalescent COVID-19. The CDR3 here is CASSLADNSYEQYF. The CDR3 nucleotides read TGTGCCAGCAGCTTAGCGGACAATTCCTACGAGCAGTACTTC.